This T cell receptor (beta chain) comes out of a study of Ad26.COV2.S vaccination and SARS-CoV-2 variants. The sample's treatment: around 19 received Ad26.COV2.S at low or high dose, single or two shots; 5 received placebo; per-sample allocation not given. Sampling happened 63 days after the first vaccine or placebo injection. Expression of Wuhan-strain SARS-CoV-2 spike came from the Ad26 vector that formed the vaccine. Trimming removed 3 bases from V and 6 bases from J, with 12 bases in between. In germline, CDR1 is GTSNPN, CDR2 SVGIG (reference sequence). CDR3 length: 13 amino acids. Clones were read by immunoSEQ multiplex PCR, and TCRdb kept only the in-frame ones, dropping some. Here the sample spans hundreds of thousands of clones, about 85% being singletons.

The receptor's source is a person aged 18-65 years who received the Ad26.COV2.S COVID-19 vaccine or a placebo. Sequencing was performed on peripheral blood, taken in a trial of Ad26.COV2.S vaccine versus placebo. The chain is built from TRBV30 and TRBJ1-3, with D possibly matching TRBD1 (5 bases). In nucleotides, the CDR3 is TGTGCCTGGAGCTCCGCGACAGTAAACACCATATATTTT. Amino acids: CAWSSATVNTIYF.